A single TCR beta chain is shown here with its context. The antigen is unknown. The entry originates in a study of T cells after yellow fever vaccination. The CDR3 sequence is 15 residues long. Germline values: CDR1 DFQATT, CDR2 SNEGSKA (reference sequence). Deletions cut 1 base from V and 1 base from J, with 11 bases between. Findings of the study overall: Reappearance after the booster was observed for most primary-vaccination clones (roughly 97% CD4, about 86% CD8). Peaking on day 5 versus 15, the secondary response was faster but weaker. There was a possibility that FACS-sorted repertoires contained abundant clonotypes contaminating from the bulk population.

TCRdb reanalysed the 5' RACE reads using MiXCR and keeps one entry per CDR3 protein. This table has roughly 250,000 distinct CDR3 sequences, 13% appearing once. The TCR was taken from a man younger than 45 who received the YFV17D yellow fever vaccine. The rearrangement links TRBV20-1 to TRBJ2-1, with D possibly called TRBD1 or TRBD2 (5 bases each). Material: CD4+ T cells sorted from PBMCs, obtained 45 days after the yellow fever booster vaccination. CDR3 DNA sequence: TGCAGTGCTAGAGTTGGGGGAGTTTCCTACAATGAGCAGTTCTTC. This gives the protein CSARVGGVSYNEQFF.